The 25 T cell receptor beta chains below come from one sample, sequenced in a study of T cells in women clearing cervical HPV infection. Sequenced by immunoSEQ multiplex PCR; TCRdb stores in-frame clones only, minus some. The repertoire shows fewer than 35,000 clones; the top ten hold around 19%. Sequenced material: blood buffy coat. The receptors originated from a woman aged 18-69 years with a cervical HPV16 infection that either progressed to CIN3+ or cleared (not recorded which).

As concerns this clone: From the germline J gene comes the end of the CDR3, since the read stops 3 residues before it. The chain couples TRBV7-9 to TRBJ2-1, with TRBD2 as a possible D gene (5 bases). Trimming pared 2 bases from V and 8 bases from J, leaving 10 bases between. The CDR3 covers 13 residues. Germline loops: CDR1 SEHNR, CDR2 FQNEAQ (reference sequence). The CDR3 spells CASSLTTGDEQFF. The DNA read from the CDR3 is TGTGCCAGCAGCTTAACGACCGGGGATGAG.

To note about this clone: The read falls 3 residues short of the CDR3 end, and the missing part is taken from the germline J gene. The gene calls are TRBV6-2 or TRBV6-3 and TRBJ2-5, with 11 bases fitting TRBD1. CDR3 length: 16 residues. The germline gives CDR1 MNHEY, CDR2 SVGEGT. CDR3 region: CASSRAGTGGWDTQYF. The part of the CDR3 DNA that was read is TGTGCCAGCAGTAGGGCAGGGACAGGGGGTTGGGATACC.

Details on this clone: The read is 3 residues too short to cover the CDR3 end, so that end is filled in from the germline J gene. The chain carries TRBV5-6 and TRBJ2-1; 10 bases map to TRBD2. Germline V gene lookup returns CDR1 SGHDT and CDR2 YYEEEE. The junction had 2 bases not matched to a gene; V was cut back by 2 bases and J by 3 bases. This CDR3 is built from 15 residues. CDR3 sequence: CASSFSGGIYNEQFF. CDR3 bases read: TGTGCCAGCAGCTTTAGCGGGGGGATCTACAATGAG. The whole variable domain, filled in from reference TRBV5-6 and TRBJ2-1, reads DAGVTQSPTHLIKTRGQQVTLRCSPKSGHDTVSWYQQALGQGPQFIFQYYEEEERQRGNFPDRFSGHQFPNYSSELNVNALLLGDSALYLCASSFSGGIYNEQFFGPGTRLTVL.

As to this clone: The CDR3 goes on 3 residues after the read ends, and that part is filled in from the germline J gene. This chain links TRBV7-9 with TRBJ2-1; D possibly corresponds to TRBD2 (7 bases). The CDR3 is 15 amino acids. V shed 1 base and J shed 8 bases, with 15 bases lying between them. Germline CDR1 and CDR2: SEHNR and FQNEAQ (reference sequence). The CDR3 region is CASSLVVGGAHEQFF. The sequenced part of the CDR3 DNA is TGTGCCAGCAGCTTAGTGGTTGGGGGGGCCCATGAG.

With regard to this clone: The read falls 3 residues short of the CDR3 end, and the missing part is taken from the germline J gene. The chain couples TRBV19 to TRBJ2-1; 7 bases match TRBD1. Germline-derived CDR1 and CDR2 are LNHDA and SQIVND (reference sequence). The CDR3 totals 14 residues. V lost 5 bases and J lost 4; bases outside the gene matches: 5. The CDR3 loop reads CASSLETGYNEQFF. Incomplete CDR3 DNA: TGTGCCAGTAGTCTTGAGACAGGGTACAATGAG.

Points on this clone: The read finishes 3 residues shy of the CDR3 end, and the germline J gene is used to complete it. This chain uses TRBV12-5 with TRBJ2-5; 7 nucleotides line up with TRBD1. This CDR3 region has 14 residues. Germline CDR1 is LGHNT and CDR2 is FRNRAP. The sequenced CDR3 bases are TGTGCTAGTGGACAGGGGTCCTCATTCGTAACC. Its protein is CASGQGSSFVT. In full, the CDR3 is CASGQGSSFVTQYF.

A note on this clone: The sequence runs out 3 residues before the end of the CDR3; the remainder is reconstructed from the germline J gene. V usage is TRBV19 and J usage is TRBJ2-1; possibly TRBD2 for D (6 bases). Germline CDR1 and CDR2: LNHDA and SQIVND (reference sequence). This CDR3 spans 17 amino acids. V shed 4 bases and J shed 5 bases, with 21 bases lying between them. CDR3 bases read: TGTGCCAGTAGTACCACTCTACGGCGCGGGGCAAACAATGAG. Amino acid sequence: CASSTTLRRGANNE. The complete CDR3 reads CASSTTLRRGANNEQFF.

CDR3 bases read: TGTGCCTGGGGGCTCGGGGGGGGAAATCAGCCC. Its translation is CAWGLGGGNQP. The full CDR3 sequence reads CAWGLGGGNQPQHF. V is TRBV30 and J is TRBJ1-5; possible D gene TRBD1, 5 bases. The read terminates 3 residues ahead of where the CDR3 ends, so the germline J gene completes it. CDR3 length equals 14 residues. V was clipped by 5 bases and J by 4 bases, with 15 bases between them. CDR1 and CDR2 (germline): GTSNPN, SVGIG (reference sequence).

As concerns this clone: The DNA ends 3 residues before the CDR3 does, and the rest of the CDR3 is filled in from the germline J gene. The J gene is TRBJ2-5, the V gene TRBV5-8; TRBD2 might be the D (6 bases). V lost 5 bases to trimming and J lost 4 bases, with 15 bases between them. This CDR3 has 14 residues. The V gene's germline CDR1 is SGHTS and CDR2 YDEGEE. Incomplete CDR3 DNA: TGTGCCAGCAGATCCTTTCAGGGAGGAGAGACC. It is translated as CASRSFQGGET. The full CDR3 sequence reads CASRSFQGGETQYF.

Remarks on this clone: Sequencing ends 3 residues short of the CDR3 end; the germline J gene provides the rest. The chain links TRBV6-2 or TRBV6-3 to TRBJ1-5; TRBD1 matches at 9 bases. Germline CDR1 reads MNHEY; CDR2 reads SVGEGT. The CDR3 has 16 amino acids. Trimming removed 1 base from V and 3 bases from J; junction bases left unmatched: 4. CDR3 amino acids: CASSYYGTGLNQPQHF. The CDR3 DNA, read in part, is TGTGCCAGCAGTTACTATGGGACAGGGCTCAATCAGCCC.

About this clone itself: The missing CDR3 end, 3 residues past where the read stops, is filled in from the germline J gene. The gene calls are TRBV19 and TRBJ1-6; 8 bases align to TRBD1. Germline V CDR1 and CDR2: LNHDA, SQIVND (reference sequence). The CDR3 runs 19 residues. The V and J ends lost 6 bases and 7 bases, in that order; junction bases with no gene match: 20. The covered CDR3 bases are TGTGCCAGTAGACCCTTCCTCGCTCGGACAGGGAAAGGAAATTCACCC. This sequence encodes CASRPFLARTGKGNSP. The whole CDR3 protein is CASRPFLARTGKGNSPLHF.

Details on this clone: The read comes to an end 3 residues before the CDR3 does, leaving the germline J gene to fill in the end. The V gene is TRBV20-1, the J gene TRBJ2-2; D unresolved. The ends were cut back, 0 bases at V and 2 bases at J, with 10 bases in the middle. This CDR3 contains 15 residues. The germline CDR1 and CDR2 sequences are DFQATT and SNEGSKA (reference sequence). The DNA read from the CDR3 is TGCAGTGCTAGAGATCTACTACATAACACCGGGGAG. Translation: CSARDLLHNTGE. The entire CDR3 reads CSARDLLHNTGELFF.

As for this clone: The read terminates 3 residues ahead of where the CDR3 ends, so the germline J gene completes it. The V call is TRBV7-3, the J call TRBJ2-1; TRBD1 aligns across 9 bases. The germline V gene has CDR1 SGHTA and CDR2 FQGTGA. V dropped 5 bases and J dropped 2; count of bases not matched to a gene: 1. The CDR3 has 14 residues. The CDR3 reads CASSRDRAYNEQFF. The part of the CDR3 DNA that was read is TGTGCCAGCAGCAGGGACAGGGCCTACAATGAG.

With regard to this clone: The CDR3 is cut off 3 residues early in the read; its end comes from the germline J gene. This chain joins TRBV5-1 and TRBJ2-5; perhaps TRBD1 as D (6 bases). The CDR3 contains 14 residues. In germline, CDR1 is SGHRS, CDR2 YFSETQ. Trimming took 2 bases from V and 0 from J, leaving 8 bases between them. This CDR3 is CASSFGQNQETQYF. The covered CDR3 bases are TGCGCCAGCAGCTTTGGACAGAACCAAGAGACC.

A note on this clone: The read gets to within 3 residues of the CDR3 end, and the germline J gene fills in the rest. This chain connects TRBV19 to TRBJ2-2; 7 bases align to TRBD1. The CDR3 is made up of 15 amino acids. Germline V gives CDR1 LNHDA, CDR2 SQIVND (reference sequence). The part of the CDR3 DNA that was read is TGTGCCAGTGGGGGCAGGACAGGACATAATTCACCG. This sequence encodes CASGGRTGHNSP. The full CDR3 reads CASGGRTGHNSPLFF.

With respect to this clone: Coverage ceases 3 residues before the CDR3 finishes, and the germline J gene fills in the end. This sequence joins TRBV5-1 and TRBJ2-3; the D is unclear. The CDR3 is 16 amino acids. Per the germline V gene, CDR1 is SGHRS and CDR2 is YFSETQ. V was clipped by 0 bases and J by 2 bases, with 13 bases between them. Here the CDR3 reads CASSLVPVPNTDTQYF. Incomplete CDR3 DNA: TGCGCCAGCAGCTTGGTGCCCGTCCCTAACACAGATACG.

Incomplete CDR3 DNA: TGTGCCAGCAGCTCCCGGAGTAGCGGACCCTACGAG. Protein product: CASSSRSSGPYE. The whole CDR3 protein reads CASSSRSSGPYEQYF. J is TRBJ2-7 and V is TRBV7-2, with D perhaps TRBD2 (6 bases). The CDR3 goes on 3 residues after the read ends, and that part is filled in from the germline J gene. This CDR3 contains 15 residues. Per germline, CDR1 SGHTA and CDR2 FQGNSA. Trimming stripped 4 bases from V and 2 bases from J, with 15 bases between.

Points on this clone: The read ends 3 residues early relative to the CDR3; the germline J gene fills the gap. V is TRBV28 and J is TRBJ2-7; 9 nucleotides match TRBD1. The CDR3 contains 17 residues. After removal of 6 bases from V and 1 base from J, the junction contained 13 bases not matched to a gene. Per the germline V gene, CDR1 is MDHEN and CDR2 is SYDVKM. The CDR3 bases that were read are TGTGCCAGCAGCGTTATCCCGGGACAGGGTGCATCCTACGAG. Encoded protein: CASSVIPGQGASYE. The full CDR3 sequence reads CASSVIPGQGASYEQYF.

Turning to this clone: The sequence runs out 3 residues before the end of the CDR3; the remainder is reconstructed from the germline J gene. The rearrangement links TRBV20-1 to TRBJ2-3; 10 bases map to TRBD2. Trimming cost V 4 bases and J 2 bases; bases outside gene matches: 6. Germline V lookup: CDR1 DFQATT, CDR2 SNEGSKA (reference sequence). The length of the CDR3 is 15 residues. The CDR3 loop reads CSAKTSGPTTDTQYF. CDR3 DNA, as far as it was read: TGCAGTGCTAAGACTAGCGGGCCGACCACAGATACG.

Comment on this clone: The missing CDR3 end, 3 residues past where the read stops, is filled in from the germline J gene. The V call is TRBV5-4, the J call TRBJ2-1; 9 bases agree with TRBD1. The germline V gene encodes CDR1 SGHNT and CDR2 YYREEE (reference sequence). The CDR3 is 15 residues long. J lost 7 bases, V lost 2 bases, and 7 bases had no gene match. The covered CDR3 bases are TGTGCCAGCAGCTTAGGGACAGGGATATGGAATGAG. Translation gives CASSLGTGIWNE. The CDR3, in full, reads CASSLGTGIWNEQFF.

The part of the CDR3 DNA that was read is TGCAGTGCCCCCCGGACTAGCGGGGGCAATGAG. This encodes CSAPRTSGGNE. The CDR3, in full, reads CSAPRTSGGNEQFF. The V gene is TRBV20-1, the J gene TRBJ2-1, with TRBD2 matching over 13 bases. The read halts 3 residues ahead of the CDR3 end, with the missing end drawn from the germline J gene. V was pared by 6 bases and J by 6 bases, with 5 bases of the junction left unmatched. CDR1 is DFQATT, CDR2 SNEGSKA, per germline (reference sequence). The CDR3 is made up of 14 amino acids.

With respect to this clone: Mismatch with germline at one junction end may stem from a read error. The CDR3 goes on 3 residues after the read ends, and that part is filled in from the germline J gene. Additional DNA sequences in this sample encode the identical CDR3. V usage is TRBV19 and J usage is TRBJ1-3, with D unresolved. CDR3 size: 11 residues. The V gene's germline CDR1 is LNHDA and CDR2 SQIVND (reference sequence). Partial CDR3 DNA: TGTGCCAGTAGTATTGGCGACACT. Its protein product is CASSIGDT. The full CDR3 sequence reads CASSIGDTIYF.

Comment on this clone: The read halts 3 residues ahead of the CDR3 end, with the missing end drawn from the germline J gene. The V call is TRBV5-1, the J call TRBJ2-5; D is unclear. The CDR3 loop spans 14 amino acids. Germline assignment: CDR1 SGHRS and CDR2 YFSETQ. The CDR3 region is CASSFSHDTDTQYF. CDR3 DNA, as far as it was read: TGCGCCAGCAGCTTCTCACATGACACAGATACC.

Remarks on this clone: The CDR3 end lies 3 residues beyond the end of the read and is filled in from the germline J gene. V gene TRBV18 combines with J gene TRBJ2-3; D possibly uses TRBD1 or TRBD2 (6 bases each). Germline CDR1 reads KGHSH; CDR2 reads LQKENI. This CDR3 contains 14 residues. The CDR3 protein is CASSPWTERETQYF. CDR3 bases read: TGTGCCAGCTCACCCTGGACAGAACGGGAGACG. Full variable domain (remainder filled in from reference TRBV18 and TRBJ2-3): NAGVMQNPRHLVRRRGQEARLRCSPMKGHSHVYWYRQLPEEGLKFMVYLQKENIIDESGMPKERFSAEFPKEGPSILRIQQVVRGDSAAYFCASSPWTERETQYFGPGTRLTVL.

With regard to this clone: The read ends 3 residues before the CDR3 terminus; that terminus is restored from the germline J gene. J is TRBJ1-1 and V is TRBV28; D not resolved. In germline, CDR1 is MDHEN, CDR2 SYDVKM. Trimming cost V 11 bases and J 1 base, with 8 bases left between them. The CDR3 has 11 residues. CDR3 DNA, as far as it was read: TGTGCCGCGGATGGGAACACTGAA. Translation gives CAADGNTE. Given in full, the CDR3 is CAADGNTEAFF.